Presented here are 32 T cell receptor beta chains from one specimen sequenced in a study of cytomegalovirus exposure and HLA in healthy donors (dated by TCRdb to 2016 to 2017). The library was prepared using the immunoSEQ multiplex PCR assay. A mixture of 60 forward primers for TCR Vbeta segments and 13 reverse primers for TCR Jbeta segments was used in the multiplex PCR. Drawn from immuneACCESS, this table holds only the in-frame rearrangements with V and J called that TCRdb kept. Clones are partly lost; checked studies trace under half to an unresolved V gene and leave the rest unexplained. This sample comprises over 150,000 clones, 75% to 85% of them detected only once. Clones ranked in the top ten supply under 1.5% of the sample. The source material was PBMCs. These receptors came from a girl aged 2-10 years in good health and CMV-seropositive.

CDR3 region: CASSMMGGNQPQHF. The CDR3 coding sequence is TGTGCCAGTAGTATGATGGGGGGGAATCAGCCCCAGCATTTT. The chain has TRBV19 and TRBJ1-5; D is perhaps TRBD1 (5 bases). Trimming pared 3 bases from V and 4 bases from J, leaving 10 bases between. The CDR3 is made up of 14 amino acids. Germline loops: CDR1 LNHDA, CDR2 SQIVND (reference sequence).

The chain has TRBV7-2 and TRBJ2-7, with TRBD2 matching over 16 bases. J gave up 9 bases and V 4 bases, and 6 bases lay outside the gene matches. The CDR3 sequence is 15 residues long. Germline CDR1 and CDR2: SGHTA and FQGNSA. The CDR3: CASSSGTSGRGGQYF. The CDR3 DNA reads as TGTGCCAGCAGCTCAGGGACTAGCGGGAGGGGTGGGCAGTACTTC. Based on the CDR3 plus reference TRBV7-2 and TRBJ2-7, the full variable domain is GAGVSQSPSNKVTEKGKDVELRCDPISGHTALYWYRQSLGQGLEFLIYFQGNSAPDKSGLPSDRFSAERTGGSVSTLTIQRTQQEDSAVYLCASSSGTSGRGGQYFGPGTRLTVT.

CDR3 nucleotides: TGTGCCAGCAGCGCGGCGGGAGGGAACACCGGGGAGCTGTTTTTT. It encodes CASSAAGGNTGELFF. V and J are TRBV9 and TRBJ2-2, with TRBD2 identical over 8 bases. This CDR3 has 15 residues. Trimming cost V 3 bases and J 1 base; bases outside gene matches: 2. Germline V gives CDR1 SGDLS, CDR2 YYNGEE. Based on the CDR3 plus reference TRBV9 and TRBJ2-2, the full variable domain is DSGVTQTPKHLITATGQRVTLRCSPRSGDLSVYWYQQSLDQGLQFLIQYYNGEERAKGNILERFSAQQFPDLHSELNLSSLELGDSALYFCASSAAGGNTGELFFGEGSRLTVL.

This chain connects TRBV5-5 to TRBJ2-1, with D possibly matching TRBD2 (6 bases). The CDR3 extends over 18 amino acids. Looked up from germline, CDR1 is SGHKS and CDR2 is YYEKEE (reference sequence). V shed 4 bases and J shed 5 bases, with 25 bases lying between them. The CDR3 region is CASSHLKPGVSPHNEQFF. Here the CDR3 DNA reads TGTGCCAGCAGCCACCTAAAGCCGGGGGTGAGCCCACACAATGAGCAGTTCTTC.

V usage is TRBV5-1 and J usage is TRBJ1-1; D is unresolved. Germline loops: CDR1 SGHRS, CDR2 YFSETQ. The V end lost 0 bases, the J end lost 5 bases, and 11 bases lay between the germline ends. The CDR3 loop spans 14 amino acids. CDR3 loop: CASSLGSGGTEAFF. The DNA for the CDR3 is TGCGCCAGCAGCTTGGGGTCGGGCGGGACTGAAGCTTTCTTT.

The chain combines TRBV5-5 with TRBJ2-4; no clear D gene. V dropped 4 bases and J dropped 6 bases, with 11 bases sitting between them. The CDR3 length is 13 residues. CDR1 and CDR2 from the germline V gene are SGHKS and YYEKEE (reference sequence). The DNA for the CDR3 is TGTGCCAGCAGCCAACCCAACGGAAACATTCAGTACTTC. Its protein product is CASSQPNGNIQYF.

Comments on this clone: Since the CDR3 does not end with the conserved phenylalanine or tryptophan, this likely comes from a read error. The chain is built from TRBV5-1 and TRBJ1-6; maybe TRBD1 (6 bases). Germline CDR1 and CDR2: SGHRS and YFSETQ. This CDR3 is built from 17 residues. Trimming stripped 5 bases from V and 4 bases from J, with 19 bases between. The CDR3: CASRGQGTRAYNSPLHL. The CDR3 DNA follows: TGCGCCAGCAGAGGGCAGGGGACGCGTGCGTATAATTCACCCCTCCACCTT.

The chain is built from TRBV5-6 and TRBJ1-2; TRBD1 agrees at 7 bases. The junction had 13 bases not matched to a gene; V was cut back by 4 bases and J by 7 bases. CDR1 SGHDT and CDR2 YYEEEE come from the germline V gene. There are 15 residues in the CDR3. CDR3 in DNA: TGTGCCAGCAGCCTGGACAGGATGCGACCTAGTGGCTACACCTTC. Translation: CASSLDRMRPSGYTF. The whole variable domain, filled in from reference TRBV5-6 and TRBJ1-2, reads DAGVTQSPTHLIKTRGQQVTLRCSPKSGHDTVSWYQQALGQGPQFIFQYYEEEERQRGNFPDRFSGHQFPNYSSELNVNALLLGDSALYLCASSLDRMRPSGYTFGSGTRLTVV.

The chain recombines TRBV6-1 with TRBJ2-5, with 9 bases fitting TRBD1. The better agreement between TRBJ2-7 and the DNA end casts doubt on the J call. Germline V gene data show CDR1 as MNHNS and CDR2 as SASEGT. This CDR3 spans 14 amino acids. CDR3 amino acids: CATCTGGSSYEQYF. For the CDR3, the DNA is TGTGCCACCTGTACAGGGGGCAGCTCCTACGAGCAGTACTTC.

Only one count was recorded for this clone. The genes are TRBV27 and TRBJ2-1, with 7 nucleotides matching TRBD2. Germline CDR1 reads MNHEY; CDR2 reads SMNVEV (reference sequence). The CDR3 is made up of 16 amino acids. V shed 0 bases and J 6 bases; nucleotides not matched to a gene: 8. CDR3 DNA sequence: TGTGCCAGCAGTTTATCAGGCGGGAGATCGCTCAATGAGCAGTTCTTC. Amino acids: CASSLSGGRSLNEQFF.

The chain carries TRBV9 and TRBJ2-5; TRBD2 matches at 7 bases. From germline, CDR1 is SGDLS and CDR2 YYNGEE. V shed 4 bases, J shed 5 bases, and the junction held 11 bases outside the gene matches. This CDR3 is 15 amino acids long. The CDR3 nucleotides are TGTGCCAGCAGCTCCCGTTGGGGGGGGGAGGAGACCCAGTACTTC. Translated: CASSSRWGGEETQYF.

The rearrangement uses TRBV6-6 and TRBJ1-1; D call uncertain. Per germline, CDR1 MNHNY and CDR2 SVGAGI (reference sequence). V lost 0 bases, J lost 8 bases, and 10 bases lay in between. The CDR3 has 13 amino acids. CDR3: CASSYSPRLEAFF. The CDR3 DNA sequence: TGTGCCAGCAGTTACTCTCCCCGTTTAGAAGCTTTCTTT.

This chain uses TRBV7-9 with TRBJ2-7; 10 positions match TRBD2. Germline V CDR1 and CDR2: SEHNR, FQNEAQ (reference sequence). CDR3 length: 14 residues. J gave up 3 bases and V 6 bases, and 5 bases lay outside the gene matches. Here the CDR3 reads CASSPSGRVYEQYF. DNA for the CDR3: TGTGCCAGCAGTCCTAGCGGGAGAGTCTACGAGCAGTACTTC.

This chain links TRBV6-4 with TRBJ2-7; TRBD2 matches at 9 bases. The CDR3 is made up of 19 amino acids. V shed 2 bases and J 5 bases; nucleotides not matched to a gene: 19. Per germline, CDR1 MRHNA and CDR2 SNTAGT. DNA for the CDR3: TGTGCCAGCAGTGACAAAGAAGCGGGAGGCCTCATTTATTTAAACGAGCAGTACTTC. This translates into CASSDKEAGGLIYLNEQYF.

The chain couples TRBV5-1 to TRBJ2-2, with 9 bases that match TRBD1. Trimming at V came to 4 bases and at J to 4 bases, leaving 8 bases not matched to a gene. The CDR3 is 16 residues long. Germline V gives CDR1 SGHRS, CDR2 YFSETQ. The CDR3 bases are TGCGCCAGCAGCCTCGCGGGACAGGGAGGCACCGGGGAGCTGTTTTTT. Protein sequence: CASSLAGQGGTGELFF. Full variable domain (missing parts from reference TRBV5-1 and TRBJ2-2): KAGVTQTPRYLIKTRGQQVTLSCSPISGHRSVSWYQQTPGQGLQFLFEYFSETQRNKGNFPGRFSGRQFSNSRSEMNVSTLELGDSALYLCASSLAGQGGTGELFFGEGSRLTVL.

V gene TRBV5-6 combines with J gene TRBJ2-1, with 9 bases lining up with TRBD2. This CDR3 spans 16 amino acids. CDR1 and CDR2 from the germline V gene are SGHDT and YYEEEE. Trimming removed 0 bases from V and 2 bases from J; junction bases left unmatched: 3. The CDR3 DNA is TGTGCCAGCAGCTTGGATAGCGGGAGCACCTACAATGAGCAGTTCTTC. It encodes CASSLDSGSTYNEQFF.

The V and J genes are TRBV10-3 and TRBJ2-7; a possible D gene is TRBD1 (6 bases). V lost 5 bases and J 5 bases, leaving 13 bases between the germline ends. The germline CDR1 and CDR2 sequences are ENHRY and SYGVKD. The CDR3 contains 13 residues. The CDR3 DNA sequence: TGTGCCATCAGTCTTACAGGGTTCCACGAGCAGTACTTC. Protein: CAISLTGFHEQYF.

This clone came up a few times. The chain couples TRBV10-3 to TRBJ2-7; perhaps TRBD1 as D (6 bases). The CDR3 consists of 12 residues. Per germline, CDR1 ENHRY and CDR2 SYGVKD. Trimming pared 8 bases from V and 0 bases from J, leaving 8 bases between. The CDR3 nucleotides read TGTGCCATCCGGGACAACTCCTACGAGCAGTACTTC. This translates into CAIRDNSYEQYF.

This clone was seen a handful of times. The chain uses TRBV30 and TRBJ1-4, with 8 bases that match TRBD1. After removal of 1 base from V and 8 bases from J, the junction contained 6 bases not matched to a gene. This CDR3 has 14 residues. Germline CDR1 is GTSNPN and CDR2 is SVGIG (reference sequence). The CDR3 region is CAWSGGQVKEKLFF. DNA for the CDR3: TGTGCCTGGAGTGGGGGACAGGTGAAGGAAAAACTGTTTTTT.

This clone appeared a single time. V usage is TRBV5-8 and J usage is TRBJ2-7; possible D gene TRBD1, 6 bases. The V and J ends lost 0 bases and 2 bases respectively, with 15 bases between them. CDR1 SGHTS and CDR2 YDEGEE come from the germline V gene. The CDR3 runs 16 residues. The CDR3 DNA is TGTGCCAGCAGCTTGGAGGTAGGGGGTTCACCCTACGAGCAGTACTTC. Translating gives CASSLEVGGSPYEQYF.

This clone was seen only a few times. J is TRBJ2-1 and V is TRBV25-1, with D possibly TRBD2 on 6 matching bases. Trimming removed 7 bases at V and 10 bases at J, with 11 bases between. From germline, CDR1 is MGHDK and CDR2 SYGVNS. This CDR3 region has 11 residues. The CDR3 spells CASTGVHEQFF. Here the CDR3 DNA reads TGTGCCAGCACGGGAGTGCACGAGCAGTTCTTC.

In this sample, this clone turned up once. This chain joins TRBV27 and TRBJ1-2; 9 bases align to TRBD1. Germline CDR1 MNHEY, CDR2 SMNVEV (reference sequence). CDR3 size: 13 residues. J was trimmed by 7 bases and V by 4 bases; bases with no gene match: 4. The CDR3 region is CASSSRDRVGYTF. The CDR3 DNA reads TGTGCCAGCAGTTCCCGGGACAGGGTTGGCTACACCTTC.

The J gene is TRBJ2-1, the V gene TRBV11-2; 7 bases align to TRBD1. The CDR3 totals 16 residues. The V gene end was trimmed by 5 bases and the J gene end by 6 bases; junction bases not matched to a gene: 13. Germline-derived CDR1 and CDR2 are SGHAT and FQNNGV. The CDR3 is CASSLGGGVLINEQFF. The CDR3 bases are TGTGCCAGCAGCCTAGGGGGCGGCGTATTGATCAATGAGCAGTTCTTC.

The J gene is TRBJ1-2, the V gene TRBV10-3, with a tentative D call TRBD1 (5 bases). V lost 11 bases to trimming and J lost 3 bases, with 22 bases between them. There are 15 residues in the CDR3. The V gene's germline CDR1 is ENHRY and CDR2 SYGVKD. The CDR3 here is CAPNMGLLLHYGYTF. The CDR3 DNA reads as TGTGCCCCTAACATGGGGCTCCTGCTACACTATGGCTACACCTTC.

The sample holds one count of this clone. The V call is TRBV15, the J call TRBJ2-3; 9 bases line up with TRBD2. The CDR3 sequence is 18 residues long. Germline trimming cut 1 base from V and 6 bases from J; bases unmatched to any gene: 14. CDR1 is LNHNV, CDR2 YYDKDF, per germline (reference sequence). CDR3 loop: CATSRAAAGIAGDDTQYF. Here the CDR3 DNA reads TGTGCCACCAGCAGAGCAGCCGCGGGAATAGCGGGGGATGATACGCAGTATTTT.

The chain carries TRBV28 and TRBJ1-2; D might be TRBD1 (5 bases). This CDR3 is 13 amino acids long. V lost 3 bases, J lost 4 bases, and 9 bases lay in between. Germline assignment: CDR1 MDHEN and CDR2 SYDVKM. Written as DNA, the CDR3 is TGTGCCAGCAGTTTTAGGGGAAGCTATGGCTACACCTTC. Amino acid sequence: CASSFRGSYGYTF.

The chain combines TRBV5-5 with TRBJ2-7; tentative D call: TRBD2 (6 bases). The CDR3 runs to 13 residues. Trimming shortened V by 3 bases and J by 3 bases, and 10 bases separated the two germline ends. CDR1 and CDR2 from the germline V gene are SGHKS and YYEKEE (reference sequence). Here the CDR3 DNA reads TGTGCCAGCAGCTACGGGAGTCGCTACGAGCAGTACTTC. Translated: CASSYGSRYEQYF.

This clone turned up a few times. The V gene is TRBV18, the J gene TRBJ2-2, with D possibly being TRBD2 (6 bases). This CDR3 is built from 15 residues. V was shortened by 3 bases and J by 8 bases, with 16 bases between the two germline ends. Germline CDR1 reads KGHSH; CDR2 reads LQKENI. CDR3 amino acids: CASSPTGDWRGELFF. Written as DNA, the CDR3 is TGTGCCAGCTCACCTACGGGGGACTGGCGTGGGGAGCTGTTTTTT.

CDR3 region: CASSDRSGSFPNEQFF. Written as DNA, the CDR3 is TGTGCCAGCAGTGACCGATCCGGGAGTTTCCCCAATGAGCAGTTCTTC. The J gene is TRBJ2-1, the V gene TRBV2; the D gene is possibly TRBD2 (6 bases). The V end was cut by 3 bases, the J end by 6 bases, with 18 bases between. Germline CDR1 SNHLY, CDR2 FYNNEI. CDR3 size: 16 residues.

This chain joins TRBV7-3 and TRBJ2-1, with D maybe TRBD1 (6 bases). V was cut by 5 bases and J by 4 bases, with 15 bases left in between. Per germline, CDR1 SGHTA and CDR2 FQGTGA. The CDR3 loop spans 15 amino acids. The chain's CDR3 is CASSLDTGPYNEQFF. The CDR3 nucleotides are TGTGCCAGCAGCCTGGACACAGGGCCATACAATGAGCAGTTCTTC.

The genes are TRBV6-5 and TRBJ1-6; TRBD1 agrees at 7 bases. CDR1 is MNHEY and CDR2 is SVGAGI in the germline V gene. Trimming removed 0 bases from V and 4 bases from J; junction bases left unmatched: 0. CDR3 length: 15 residues. CDR3 in amino acids: CASSYSGQYNSPLHF. The CDR3 DNA sequence: TGTGCCAGCAGTTACTCGGGACAGTATAATTCACCCCTCCACTTT.

This chain joins TRBV2 and TRBJ2-7; the match to TRBD1 covers 8 bases. Looked up from germline, CDR1 is SNHLY and CDR2 is FYNNEI. V shed 3 bases and J 4 bases; nucleotides not matched to a gene: 14. The CDR3 spans 17 residues. The CDR3 loop is CASSEDRVRPLGYEQYF. The CDR3 DNA follows: TGTGCCAGCAGTGAGGACAGGGTGAGACCTCTCGGGTACGAGCAGTACTTC.